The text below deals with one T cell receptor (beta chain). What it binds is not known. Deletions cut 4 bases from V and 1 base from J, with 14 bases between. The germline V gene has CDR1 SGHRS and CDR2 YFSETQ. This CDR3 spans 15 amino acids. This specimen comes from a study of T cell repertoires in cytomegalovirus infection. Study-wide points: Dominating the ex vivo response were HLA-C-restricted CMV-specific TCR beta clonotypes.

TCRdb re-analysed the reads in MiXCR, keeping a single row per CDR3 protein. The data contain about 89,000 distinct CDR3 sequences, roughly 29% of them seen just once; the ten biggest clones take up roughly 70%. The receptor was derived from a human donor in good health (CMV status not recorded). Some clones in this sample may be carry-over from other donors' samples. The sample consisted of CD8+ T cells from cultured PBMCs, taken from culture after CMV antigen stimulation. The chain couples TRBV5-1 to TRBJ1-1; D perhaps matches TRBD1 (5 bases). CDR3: CASSPTGDQNTEAFF. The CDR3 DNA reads TGCGCCAGCAGCCCAACAGGAGATCAGAACACTGAAGCTTTCTTT.